The text below deals with one TCR beta chain. Its antigen is still unknown. Germline V CDR1 and CDR2: SGHRS, YFSETQ. V lost 3 bases and J 6 bases, leaving 16 bases between the germline ends. The CDR3 sequence is 14 residues long. It was with 60 Vbeta and 13 Jbeta primers that the PCR ran. Some clones are missing from TCRdb's copy, which holds only in-frame ones; the method was immunoSEQ multiplex PCR. This table has around 170,000 clones, more than 65% appearing once. These data belong to a study of cytomegalovirus exposure and HLA in healthy donors. Study-wide findings and caveats: The classifier reportedly diagnosed cytomegalovirus status with high specificity and sensitivity. A later analysis found TCR association rates differed by HLA locus, highest for DRB1 and lowest for HLA-C. Among TCR beta chains, those listed as cytomegalovirus-associated numbered under 200. Some V segments (TRBV6-2 and TRBV6-3 among them) were excluded as indistinguishable.

J is TRBJ2-7 and V is TRBV5-1; D is unresolved. This receptor was identified in a woman under 40 in good health and CMV-seropositive. Sequenced sample: PBMCs. The chain's CDR3 is CASSSERWPFEQYF. As DNA, the CDR3 is TGCGCCAGCAGCTCGGAGAGGTGGCCCTTCGAGCAGTACTTC.